These T cell receptor beta chains were read from a single sample in a study of blood T cell repertoires in COVID-19. The method was immunoSEQ multiplex PCR; TCRdb's version includes in-frame clones alone and lacks a portion of them. The sample carries under 150,000 clones, just under 85% recorded once. Source material: peripheral blood. The receptor source for this set is a human donor in a cohort sampled during active COVID-19. Each CDR3 is given with its conserved first and last residue. A D gene is named only where the DNA matches it firmly. The size entry is marked missing in some rows and otherwise reads once, few, many or a size class.

D,J,V,size,CDR3,DNA
TRBD1,TRBJ1-4,TRBV19,.,CASSPGTVRSEKLFF,TGTGCCAGTAGTCCCGGGACAGTCAGAAGCGAAAAACTGTTTTTT
.,TRBJ1-2,TRBV12-3/TRBV12-4,once,CASSLLEGYGYTF,TGTGCCAGCAGTTTATTAGAGGGTTATGGCTACACCTTC
.,TRBJ1-1,TRBV18,.,CASSSDRNTEAFF,TGTGCCAGCTCATCGGACAGGAACACTGAAGCTTTCTTT
.,TRBJ2-7,TRBV5-5,.,CASSPDNYEQYF,TGTGCCAGCAGCCCGGACAACTACGAGCAGTACTTC
TRBD1,TRBJ2-5,TRBV11-3,.,CASSLGQGSTQETQYF,TGTGCCAGCAGCTTAGGACAGGGAAGTACCCAAGAGACCCAGTACTTC
TRBD1,TRBJ2-7,TRBV5-1,.,CASSLEGTGGNEQYF,TGCGCCAGCAGCTTGGAGGGGACAGGGGGCAACGAGCAGTACTTC
TRBD1,TRBJ1-5,TRBV24-1,many,CATSDPRTGNEGGRANQPQHF,TGTGCCACCAGTGATCCGCGGACAGGGAATGAGGGTGGAAGGGCCAATCAGCCCCAGCATTTT
.,TRBJ2-3,TRBV7-8,.,CASSSEMGGDTQYF,TGTGCCAGCAGCTCCGAGATGGGGGGAGATACGCAGTATTTT
.,TRBJ2-1,TRBV12-5,.,CASGYRYNEQFF,TGTGCTAGTGGGTACAGGTACAATGAGCAGTTCTTC
.,TRBJ1-5,TRBV19,.,CASGFDRVGPQHF,TGTGCCAGTGGGTTCGACCGGGTTGGGCCCCAGCATTTT
.,TRBJ2-7,TRBV12-3/TRBV12-4,.,CASSLQRSYEQYF,TGTGCCAGCAGTCTCCAGAGGTCCTACGAGCAGTACTTC
TRBD1,TRBJ2-7,TRBV6-5,.,CASSRGQGTSYEQYF,TGTGCCAGCAGCCGCGGACAGGGGACTTCCTACGAGCAGTACTTC
TRBD1,TRBJ1-6,TRBV3-1/TRBV3-2,.,CASSTTGGRLTSPLHF,TGTGCCAGCAGTACTACAGGGGGGCGACTCACTTCACCCCTCCACTTT
TRBD1,TRBJ2-2,TRBV29-1,.,CSVEGDRDDTGELFF,TGCAGCGTTGAAGGGGACAGGGACGACACCGGGGAGCTGTTTTTT
.,TRBJ2-2,TRBV7-6,.,CASSLINGVGGELFF,TGTGCCAGCAGCTTAATAAACGGGGTTGGCGGGGAGCTGTTTTTT
.,TRBJ1-1,TRBV18,.,CASSPPNGVTEAFF,TGTGCCAGCTCACCCCCAAACGGGGTTACTGAAGCTTTCTTT
TRBD2,TRBJ2-5,TRBV5-1,.,CASSLSGGGAIKTQYF,TGCGCCAGCAGCTTGTCCGGCGGGGGGGCCATAAAGACCCAGTACTTC
TRBD1,TRBJ1-1,TRBV25-1,.,CASSHPGGTGVAFF,TGTGCCAGCAGTCACCCGGGGGGGACAGGGGTTGCTTTCTTT
TRBD1,TRBJ1-6,TRBV9,.,CASSGQGAENSPLHF,TGTGCCAGCAGCGGACAGGGGGCCGAGAATTCACCCCTCCACTTT
TRBD2,TRBJ2-1,TRBV18,once,CASSPPRGGTNNEQFF,TGTGCCAGCTCACCACCGCGGGGGGGTACTAACAATGAGCAGTTCTTC
.,TRBJ1-4,TRBV7-9,.,CASSLVRKVERGQEEKLFF,TGTGCCAGCAGCTTAGTTCGGAAAGTTGAAAGGGGTCAGGAAGAAAAACTGTTTTTT
.,TRBJ2-7,TRBV5-1,.,CASRGRDPYEQYF,TGCGCCAGCAGGGGGCGGGATCCCTACGAGCAGTACTTC
TRBD1,TRBJ1-5,TRBV3-1/TRBV3-2,.,CASSQERGQGASQPQHF,TGTGCCAGCAGCCAAGAGAGGGGGCAGGGGGCTTCTCAGCCCCAGCATTTT
.,TRBJ2-2,TRBV6-5,.,CASSYLAGFMTGELFF,TGTGCCAGCAGTTACCTTGCGGGTTTCATGACCGGGGAGCTGTTTTTT
.,TRBJ2-5,TRBV4-1,.,CASSQDLRETQYF,TGCGCCAGCAGCCAAGATCTTCGGGAGACCCAGTACTTC
.,TRBJ2-5,TRBV6-4,.,CASEGVQETQYF,TGTGCCAGCGAGGGGGTACAAGAGACCCAGTACTTC
.,TRBJ2-1,TRBV3-1/TRBV3-2,few,CASSLSEVYDEQFF,TGTGCCAGCAGCCTAAGCGAGGTCTATGATGAGCAGTTCTTC
TRBD1,TRBJ1-5,TRBV19,.,CASSTDRGEGQPQHF,TGTGCCAGTAGTACCGACAGGGGTGAAGGTCAGCCCCAGCATTTT
.,TRBJ2-4,TRBV3-1/TRBV3-2,once,CASNYGGGSNIQYF,TGTGCCAGCAACTACGGAGGGGGCTCCAACATTCAGTACTTC
TRBD1,TRBJ2-1,TRBV7-3,.,CASSQTGGYNEQFF,TGTGCCAGCAGCCAGACAGGGGGATACAATGAGCAGTTCTTC
.,TRBJ1-4,TRBV7-9,few,CASSRPRRGGTEKLFF,TGTGCCAGCAGCCGACCGCGGCGAGGGGGTACTGAAAAACTGTTTTTT
.,TRBJ2-7,TRBV5-1,.,CASSLAQGSYEQYF,TGCGCCAGCAGCTTGGCTCAGGGCTCCTACGAGCAGTACTTC
.,TRBJ2-5,TRBV5-5,.,CASSLADIQETQYF,TGTGCCAGCAGCTTGGCCGACATTCAAGAGACCCAGTACTTC
TRBD1,TRBJ2-7,TRBV4-1,few,CASSQVAGTGATYEQYF,TGCGCCAGCAGCCAAGTGGCCGGGACAGGGGCGACCTACGAGCAGTACTTC
.,TRBJ1-4,TRBV7-9,.,CASSSRVLEEKLFF,TGTGCCAGCAGCTCCCGGGTGCTAGAAGAAAAACTGTTTTTT
.,TRBJ1-5,TRBV6-2/TRBV6-3,.,CASSFGSSNQPQHF,TGTGCCAGCAGCTTCGGGTCCAGTAATCAGCCCCAGCATTTT
.,TRBJ2-1,TRBV7-9,once,CASSPGRNEQFF,TGTGCCAGCAGCCCCGGGAGAAATGAGCAGTTCTTC
TRBD2,TRBJ2-2,TRBV30,.,CAWGGRAGEMNTGELFF,TGTGCCTGGGGCGGGAGGGCAGGCGAAATGAACACCGGGGAGCTGTTTTTT
.,TRBJ2-1,TRBV29-1,.,CSSPSSSYNEQFF,TGCAGCTCTCCGTCCAGCTCCTACAATGAGCAGTTCTTC
.,TRBJ2-3,TRBV7-2,.,CASSFLRGTDTQYF,TGTGCCAGCAGCTTTTTGAGGGGCACAGATACGCAGTATTTT
TRBD1,TRBJ2-5,TRBV6-5,.,CASSSLDRRQETQYF,TGTGCCAGCAGTTCCTTGGACAGGCGACAAGAGACCCAGTACTTC
TRBD1,TRBJ1-3,TRBV7-8,.,CASSLGTGGSSGNTIYF,TGTGCCAGCAGCTTAGGGACAGGGGGAAGCTCTGGAAACACCATATATTTT
.,TRBJ2-7,TRBV2,.,CASSDIGTVEQYF,TGTGCCAGCAGTGATATCGGGACTGTCGAGCAGTACTTC